The 6 T cell receptor beta chains given below trace back to one sample, sequenced in a study of T cells expressing NK-cell markers. TCRdb re-analyzed the 5' RACE reads; it lists each CDR3 protein once, without DNA. This sample's clone table lists some 150,000 distinct CDR3 sequences. Sequencing used blood T cells: a sorted CD56 or NKG2C T cell subset, CD4+ or CD8+ T cells, or bulk PBMC T cells (not recorded which). These receptor sequences come from a man between 18 and 29 years old in good health.

The J gene is TRBJ2-6, the V gene TRBV18; with no DNA, the TCRdb D assignment of TRBD1 cannot be verified. CDR1 and CDR2 (germline): KGHSH, LQKENI. The CDR3 is 17 amino acids. The CDR3: CASSTGAGGTGANVLTF.

The V call is TRBV19, the J call TRBJ1-1; the TCRdb D gene call, TRBD1, has no DNA to confirm it. Per the germline V gene, CDR1 is LNHDA and CDR2 is SQIVND (reference sequence). The CDR3 consists of 13 residues. CDR3 region: CASTRDRAGEAFF.

The chain is built from TRBV20-1 and TRBJ2-7. Germline V gives CDR1 DFQATT, CDR2 SNEGSKA (reference sequence). CDR3 length equals 11 residues. The CDR3 is CSARDSYEQYF.

The gene calls are TRBV4-3 and TRBJ2-3; there is no DNA to check the TCRdb D call of TRBD1. The CDR3 is 16 amino acids. Germline V gene lookup returns CDR1 LGHNA and CDR2 YSLEER. CDR3 protein: CASSQLAGTGSDTQYF.

The chain joins TRBV20-1 to TRBJ2-6. The V gene's germline CDR1 is DFQATT and CDR2 SNEGSKA (reference sequence). CDR3 size: 15 residues. The CDR3 sequence is CSARGLFSGANVLTF.

This chain joins TRBV20-1 and TRBJ2-3; there is no DNA to check the TCRdb D call of TRBD2. Germline V gives CDR1 DFQATT, CDR2 SNEGSKA (reference sequence). This CDR3 comprises 15 residues. The CDR3 spells CSARDRARYTDTQYF.